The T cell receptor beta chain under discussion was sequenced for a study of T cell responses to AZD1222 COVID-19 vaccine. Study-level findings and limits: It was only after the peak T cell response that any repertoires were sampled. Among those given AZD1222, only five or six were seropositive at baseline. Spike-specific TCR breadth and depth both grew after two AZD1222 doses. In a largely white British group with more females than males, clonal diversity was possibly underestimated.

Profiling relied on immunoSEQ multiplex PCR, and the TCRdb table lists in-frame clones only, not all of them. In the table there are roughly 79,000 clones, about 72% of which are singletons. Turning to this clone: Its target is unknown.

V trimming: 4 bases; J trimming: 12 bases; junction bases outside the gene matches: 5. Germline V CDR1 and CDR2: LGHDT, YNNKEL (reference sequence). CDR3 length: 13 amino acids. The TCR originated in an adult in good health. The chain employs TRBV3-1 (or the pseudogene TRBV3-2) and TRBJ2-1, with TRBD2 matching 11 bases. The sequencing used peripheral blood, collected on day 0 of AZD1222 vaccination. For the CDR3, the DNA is TGTGCCAGCAGCCGGGGACTAGCGGAGACGCAGTTCTTC. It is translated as CASSRGLAETQFF.